The 28 T cell receptor beta chains given below trace back to one sample, sequenced in a study of cytomegalovirus exposure and HLA in healthy donors. PCR was performed using 60 Vbeta and 13 Jbeta primers. Libraries were prepared by immunoSEQ multiplex PCR; TCRdb keeps only in-frame clonotypes and omits some of them. Of 180,000 or so clones in the sample, more than 70% are singletons; the top ten hold about 7.7%. Sequenced input: PBMCs. These receptors were obtained from a woman in her forties in good health and CMV-seropositive.

The V call is TRBV19, the J call TRBJ2-5, with TRBD2 matching over 10 bases. The CDR3 is 15 amino acids. V gave up 5 bases and J gave up 0 bases; unmatched junction bases: 3. Germline V lookup: CDR1 LNHDA, CDR2 SQIVND (reference sequence). CDR3 bases: TGTGCCAGTAGTCTAGGACTAGCGGACCAAGAGACCCAGTACTTC. Translated, it gives CASSLGLADQETQYF.

This clone occurred a few times. The chain recombines TRBV30 with TRBJ1-5, with D unresolved. The V gene lost 1 base and the J gene lost 0 bases, with 4 bases spanning the gap. Germline CDR1 is GTSNPN and CDR2 is SVGIG (reference sequence). This CDR3 spans 13 amino acids. This chain's CDR3 is CAWSAGSNQPQHF. CDR3 coding DNA: TGTGCCTGGAGTGCGGGTAGCAATCAGCCCCAGCATTTT.

This clone was observed a few times. The chain links TRBV7-9 to TRBJ1-5; weak D call: TRBD1 (5 bases). Trimming took off 4 bases at V and 4 bases at J, with 11 bases between the two ends. The germline V gene encodes CDR1 SEHNR and CDR2 FQNEAQ (reference sequence). This CDR3 is 14 amino acids long. The CDR3 region has the DNA TGTGCCAGCAGCTCTCCAGGGTTTAATCAGCCCCAGCATTTT. Protein sequence: CASSSPGFNQPQHF.

With regard to this clone: The sample has other DNA sequences that encode this CDR3 too. The gene calls are TRBV5-1 and TRBJ1-1; TRBD1 might be the D (5 bases). V lost 1 base, J lost 5 bases, and 9 bases lay in between. Germline CDR1 is SGHRS and CDR2 is YFSETQ. There are 13 residues in the CDR3. Here the CDR3 DNA reads TGCGCCAGCAGCTTGAGGGGTGGAACTGAAGCTTTCTTT. Translation: CASSLRGGTEAFF.

The J gene is TRBJ2-1, the V gene TRBV11-2; TRBD2 matches 12 bases. There are 19 residues in the CDR3. The V gene's germline CDR1 is SGHAT and CDR2 FQNNGV. The V segment lost 5 bases and the J segment 4 bases; nucleotides outside the gene matches: 15. The CDR3 DNA reads TGTGCCAGCAGCCAAAAGAGGACTAGCGGGAACCCTTTGTACAATGAGCAGTTCTTC. It yields the protein CASSQKRTSGNPLYNEQFF.

The V and J genes are TRBV11-2 and TRBJ2-1; no definite D call. Germline loops: CDR1 SGHAT, CDR2 FQNNGV. Trimming shortened V by 5 bases and J by 5 bases, and 16 bases separated the two germline ends. The CDR3 totals 15 residues. As DNA, the CDR3 is TGTGCCAGCAGCCGCGCCCCGCCATCCAACAATGAGCAGTTCTTC. Translating it yields CASSRAPPSNNEQFF.

The chain has TRBV6-1 and TRBJ2-3; the match to TRBD2 covers 8 bases. Germline values: CDR1 MNHNS, CDR2 SASEGT. CDR3 size: 15 residues. V lost 6 bases, J lost 4 bases, and 9 bases stayed unmatched. The CDR3 reads CASRTSGSGADTQYF. In nucleotides, the CDR3 is TGTGCCAGCAGAACAAGCGGGAGTGGAGCAGATACGCAGTATTTT.

In its sample, this clone was seen a few times. J is TRBJ1-6 and V is TRBV28, with TRBD1 matching 8 bases. Germline CDR1 and CDR2: MDHEN and SYDVKM. Trimming took 3 bases from V and 9 from J; bases not matched to a gene: 7. The CDR3 is made up of 15 amino acids. The CDR3 DNA is TGTGCCAGCAGTTTGTCGACAGGGGCGTCTTCACCCCTCCACTTT. Translated: CASSLSTGASSPLHF.

The V call is TRBV5-1, the J call TRBJ1-5; 8 bases map to TRBD1. Germline lookup yields CDR1 SGHRS and CDR2 YFSETQ. The CDR3 is 14 residues long. The V gene end was trimmed by 4 bases and the J gene end by 2 bases; junction bases not matched to a gene: 2. The CDR3 coding sequence is TGCGCCAGCAGCCCGGGACAGGGCAATCAGCCCCAGCATTTT. Protein product: CASSPGQGNQPQHF.

V usage is TRBV5-1 and J usage is TRBJ2-3; possible D gene TRBD2, 6 bases. The CDR3 is 12 amino acids. V lost 4 bases and J 3 bases, leaving 6 bases between the germline ends. The germline V gene has CDR1 SGHRS and CDR2 YFSETQ. CDR3 in amino acids: CASSAGTDTQYF. Here the CDR3 DNA reads TGCGCCAGCAGCGCGGGGACAGATACGCAGTATTTT.

CDR3 loop: CASSMERTGSYNEQFF. DNA for the CDR3: TGTGCCAGTAGTATGGAGAGGACAGGGTCCTACAATGAGCAGTTCTTC. The rearrangement uses TRBV19 and TRBJ2-1; 8 bases match TRBD1. V was pared by 3 bases and J by 1 base, with 5 bases of the junction left unmatched. The CDR3 sequence is 16 residues long. Germline V gene sequence: CDR1 LNHDA, CDR2 SQIVND (reference sequence).

The chain is built from TRBV4-1 and TRBJ2-7, with TRBD2 as a possible D gene (6 bases). Trimming took 1 base from V and 3 from J, leaving 13 bases between them. There are 15 residues in the CDR3. Germline V gives CDR1 MGHRA, CDR2 YSYEKL. The CDR3 region is CASSQGNMGGYEQYF. Here the CDR3 DNA reads TGCGCCAGCAGCCAAGGGAATATGGGGGGCTACGAGCAGTACTTC.

The rearrangement joins TRBV18 to TRBJ2-7; 7 nucleotides agree with TRBD2. This CDR3 is 13 amino acids long. V shed 3 bases and J 4 bases; nucleotides not matched to a gene: 3. CDR1 is KGHSH and CDR2 is LQKENI in the germline V gene. The CDR3 loop is CASSPLGRYEQYF. In nucleotides, the CDR3 is TGTGCCAGCTCACCCCTCGGGAGGTACGAGCAGTACTTC. Complete variable domain (other parts from reference TRBV18 and TRBJ2-7): NAGVMQNPRHLVRRRGQEARLRCSPMKGHSHVYWYRQLPEEGLKFMVYLQKENIIDESGMPKERFSAEFPKEGPSILRIQQVVRGDSAAYFCASSPLGRYEQYFGPGTRLTVT.

The chain has TRBV14 and TRBJ2-3; the D is unclear. V gave up 4 bases and J gave up 0 bases, with 11 bases separating them. The CDR3 has 15 amino acids. The germline gives CDR1 SGHDN, CDR2 FVKESK. The CDR3 loop is CASSPYRSSTDTQYF. CDR3 nucleotides: TGTGCCAGCAGCCCGTACAGATCTAGCACAGATACGCAGTATTTT.

This chain links TRBV11-2 with TRBJ2-7; 7 bases are a match to TRBD2. This CDR3 contains 15 residues. Germline loops: CDR1 SGHAT, CDR2 FQNNGV. Trimming at V came to 6 bases and at J to 3 bases, leaving 11 bases not matched to a gene. CDR3 amino acids: CASSLLAGTIYEQYF. CDR3 in DNA: TGTGCCAGCAGTCTTTTAGCGGGTACGATCTACGAGCAGTACTTC. The full variable domain, with the rest looked up from reference TRBV11-2 and TRBJ2-7, is EAGVAQSPRYKIIEKRQSVAFWCNPISGHATLYWYQQILGQGPKLLIQFQNNGVVDDSQLPKDRFSAERLKGVDSTLKIQPAKLEDSAVYLCASSLLAGTIYEQYFGPGTRLTVT.

V usage is TRBV28 and J usage is TRBJ2-4; a weak D match, TRBD1 (6 bases). Germline loops: CDR1 MDHEN, CDR2 SYDVKM. The CDR3 extends over 15 amino acids. The V end was cut by 7 bases, the J end by 7 bases, with 20 bases between. The CDR3 DNA sequence: TGTGCCAGCACCATCACGGGACACCGAGGGAACATTCAGTACTTC. Translation gives CASTITGHRGNIQYF. The complete variable domain, with remaining parts taken from reference TRBV28 and TRBJ2-4, reads DVKVTQSSRYLVKRTGEKVFLECVQDMDHENMFWYRQDPGLGLRLIYFSYDVKMKEKGDIPEGYSVSREKKERFSLILESASTNQTSMYLCASTITGHRGNIQYFGAGTRLSVL.

This chain connects TRBV5-8 to TRBJ2-3, with D possibly TRBD2 on 6 matching bases. The V gene lost 6 bases and the J gene lost 10 bases, with 24 bases spanning the gap. CDR3 length equals 15 residues. Germline-derived CDR1 and CDR2 are SGHTS and YDEGEE. Written as DNA, the CDR3 is TGTGCCAGCACCCCCCCGGGACTCCTCGGTGGTTCGCAGTATTTT. Translation gives CASTPPGLLGGSQYF.

The rearrangement links TRBV4-1 to TRBJ2-3; TRBD1 matches 8 bases. Germline CDR1 reads MGHRA; CDR2 reads YSYEKL. This CDR3 is 18 amino acids long. Trimming removed 4 bases from V and 1 base from J; junction bases left unmatched: 13. For the CDR3, the DNA is TGCGCCAGCAGCCGCCTTCTTTTCCAGACAGGGGGCACAGATACGCAGTATTTT. Its protein is CASSRLLFQTGGTDTQYF.

In nucleotides, the CDR3 is TGTGCCAGCAGCCGGGACTTTTTTAATTCACCCCTCCACTTT. Encoded protein: CASSRDFFNSPLHF. This chain joins TRBV6-1 and TRBJ1-6, with a tentative D call TRBD1 (5 bases). Germline V gives CDR1 MNHNS, CDR2 SASEGT. This CDR3 region has 14 residues. V lost 6 bases and J lost 6, with 12 bases in between.

The chain recombines TRBV5-8 with TRBJ2-5; no clear D. The CDR3 extends over 13 amino acids. V gave up 2 bases and J gave up 2 bases, with 7 bases separating them. CDR1 SGHTS and CDR2 YDEGEE come from the germline V gene. The CDR3 reads CASSFAGQETQYF. As DNA, the CDR3 is TGTGCCAGCAGCTTCGCAGGACAAGAGACCCAGTACTTC.

The chain couples TRBV5-1 to TRBJ2-1; 13 nucleotides match TRBD2. CDR1 and CDR2 (germline): SGHRS, YFSETQ. J was trimmed by 8 bases and V by 2 bases; bases with no gene match: 4. The CDR3 runs 15 residues. This CDR3 is CASSLTSGRADEQFF. CDR3 sequence (DNA): TGCGCCAGCAGCTTAACTAGCGGGAGGGCCGATGAGCAGTTCTTC.

J is TRBJ2-5 and V is TRBV29-1; 10 bases map to TRBD2. The V segment lost 4 bases and the J segment 5 bases; nucleotides outside the gene matches: 1. CDR3 length: 12 residues. Germline V gene data show CDR1 as SQVTM and CDR2 as ANQGSEA. The CDR3 is CSVVSGRETQYF. DNA of the CDR3: TGCAGCGTTGTTAGCGGGAGGGAGACCCAGTACTTC.

This chain connects TRBV28 to TRBJ1-1; perhaps TRBD1 as D (5 bases). The CDR3 consists of 14 residues. Germline values: CDR1 MDHEN, CDR2 SYDVKM. The V and J ends lost 2 bases and 6 bases respectively, with 13 bases between them. Here the CDR3 DNA reads TGTGCCAGCAGTTTAATAGGGGTCAGTGCTGAAGCTTTCTTT. Translated: CASSLIGVSAEAFF. The whole variable domain, remainder taken from reference TRBV28 and TRBJ1-1, is DVKVTQSSRYLVKRTGEKVFLECVQDMDHENMFWYRQDPGLGLRLIYFSYDVKMKEKGDIPEGYSVSREKKERFSLILESASTNQTSMYLCASSLIGVSAEAFFGQGTRLTVV.

This sequence joins TRBV11-3 and TRBJ2-5; a possible D gene is TRBD2 (6 bases). Deletions cut 1 base from V and 4 bases from J, with 13 bases between. Per germline, CDR1 SGHNT and CDR2 YENEEA. The CDR3 runs to 15 residues. The CDR3 loop is CASSLGAGGPETQYF. Written as DNA, the CDR3 is TGTGCCAGCAGCTTAGGGGCAGGAGGGCCAGAGACCCAGTACTTC.

J is TRBJ1-1 and V is TRBV27; TRBD1 agrees at 8 bases. Per the germline V gene, CDR1 is MNHEY and CDR2 is SMNVEV (reference sequence). Trimming at V came to 6 bases and at J to 1 base, leaving 7 bases not matched to a gene. The length of the CDR3 is 15 residues. CDR3 region: CASRRQGPGNTEAFF. CDR3 nucleotides: TGTGCCAGCAGACGACAGGGGCCTGGGAACACTGAAGCTTTCTTT.

The chain employs TRBV19 and TRBJ2-5; 9 bases map to TRBD2. The J call is uncertain, as TRBJ2-7 better fits the DNA end. Per the germline V gene, CDR1 is LNHDA and CDR2 is SQIVND (reference sequence). The CDR3 loop spans 16 amino acids. CDR3 DNA: TGTGCCAGTAGTTTCTATAGCGGGAGTTTGTCCTACGAGCAGTACTTC. Translating gives CASSFYSGSLSYEQYF.

This clone was counted between two and nine times. The rearrangement joins TRBV27 to TRBJ2-1; 8 bases match TRBD1. Germline CDR1 is MNHEY and CDR2 is SMNVEV (reference sequence). The CDR3 contains 14 residues. V lost 6 bases, J lost 2 bases, and 3 bases stayed unmatched. Written as DNA, the CDR3 is TGTGCCAGCAGGGGACAGGTCGCCTACAATGAGCAGTTCTTC. It specifies CASRGQVAYNEQFF.

The rearrangement joins TRBV29-1 to TRBJ2-3; 9 nucleotides agree with TRBD2. Looked up from germline, CDR1 is SQVTM and CDR2 is ANQGSEA. This CDR3 has 14 amino acids. V was pared by 7 bases and J by 0 bases, with 5 bases of the junction left unmatched. Here the CDR3 DNA reads TGCAGCGCCCGAGGACTAGCGAGCACAGATACGCAGTATTTT. As protein: CSARGLASTDTQYF.